This T cell receptor (beta chain) was obtained from a study of blood T cell repertoires in COVID-19. Turning to the study itself: Italy, Spain and the United States were the sources of the convalescent and acute COVID-19 samples. PBMCs, B-cell-depleted T cells, or T cells were the source of the cDNA or gDNA that made up the material.

This clone was recorded once. Clones were read by immunoSEQ multiplex PCR, and TCRdb kept only the in-frame ones, dropping some. The table lists roughly 260,000 clones, over 80% of them singletons. V was clipped by 1 base and J by 8 bases, with 14 bases between them. Per germline, CDR1 SGHAT and CDR2 FQNNGV. CDR3 length: 15 residues. The study assigned cohorts using participant-reported clinical history. Sequenced input: PBMCs or T cells enriched from blood (not recorded which). The TCR sequence derives from a woman aged 25 to 45 with acute COVID-19. The chain joins TRBV11-2 to TRBJ2-2; TRBD2 might be the D (6 bases). CDR3 residues: CASSLAGREAGELFF. The CDR3 DNA reads as TGTGCCAGCAGCTTAGCGGGCAGGGAGGCTGGGGAGCTGTTTTTT. The whole variable domain, remainder taken from reference TRBV11-2 and TRBJ2-2, is EAGVAQSPRYKIIEKRQSVAFWCNPISGHATLYWYQQILGQGPKLLIQFQNNGVVDDSQLPKDRFSAERLKGVDSTLKIQPAKLEDSAVYLCASSLAGREAGELFFGEGSRLTVL.